The 9 T cell receptor beta chains below were found in one sample sequenced in a study of T cells in Graves' hyperthyroidism and ophthalmopathy. Authors of the study amplified TCR beta CDR3 regions from RNA transcripts. HTBI primers were the set used in a first-round RT-PCR of the TCR CDR3. A single record per CDR3 protein comes from TCRdb applying MiXCR to the multiplex PCR reads. The repertoire consists of hundreds of thousands of distinct CDR3 sequences, with less than 25% occurring once and the leading ten covering over 30%. The sequenced material came from blood. These receptors were collected from a man aged 30 to 39 with Graves' ophthalmopathy.

This clonotype came up a few times. The chain has TRBV3-1 and TRBJ1-1; D possibly corresponds to TRBD1 (6 bases). Germline assignment: CDR1 LGHDT and CDR2 YNNKEL (reference sequence). With 7 bases removed from V and 8 bases from J, the gap between germline ends came to 14 bases. The CDR3 length is 12 residues. This chain's CDR3 is CASNSRGTEAFF. The CDR3 region has the DNA TGTGCCAGCAATTCCAGGGGAACAGAAGCTTTCTTT. The entire variable domain, with the rest obtained from reference TRBV3-1 and TRBJ1-1, is as follows: DTAVSQTPKYLVTQMGNDKSIKCEQNLGHDTMYWYKQDSKKFLKIMFSYNNKELIINETVPNRFSPKSPDKAHLNLHINSLELGDSAVYFCASNSRGTEAFFGQGTRLTVV.

Only a few counts were recorded for this clonotype. The chain employs TRBV4-3 and TRBJ2-3; D is unclear. Trimming stripped 0 bases from V and 0 bases from J, with 10 bases between. Germline V gives CDR1 LGHNA, CDR2 YSLEER. The length of the CDR3 is 16 residues. CDR3 amino acids: CASSQDRRASTDTQYF. CDR3 nucleotide sequence: TGCGCCAGCAGCCAAGATAGAAGGGCTAGCACAGATACGCAGTATTTT.

The sample holds a few counts of this clonotype. The genes are TRBV5-1 and TRBJ1-2; D unclear. The V gene's germline CDR1 is SGHRS and CDR2 YFSETQ. This CDR3 has 13 residues. V was clipped by 6 bases and J by 4 bases, with 13 bases between them. The CDR3 here is CASTSTSTYGYTF. In DNA form, the CDR3 reads TGCGCCAGCACCTCGACCTCCACCTATGGCTACACCTTC.

V usage is TRBV5-1 and J usage is TRBJ2-1; the D is unclear. The CDR3 covers 15 residues. Germline loops: CDR1 SGHRS, CDR2 YFSETQ. V was trimmed by 0 bases and J by 6 bases, leaving 13 bases between them. The CDR3, as DNA: TGCGCCAGCAGCTTGGTTGGTCAGTTCCCCAATGAGCAGTTCTTC. Encoded protein: CASSLVGQFPNEQFF.

This clonotype was seen repeatedly, ten times or more. The junction departs from germline at one end; a sequencing error may be responsible. V usage is TRBV5-1 and J usage is TRBJ1-5; a possible D gene is TRBD1 (6 bases). The germline V gene encodes CDR1 SGHRS and CDR2 YFSETQ. The CDR3 contains 15 residues. Here the CDR3 reads CASSLAGDSNQPQHF. The CDR3 DNA follows: TGTGCCAGCAGTTTGGCAGGGGATAGCAATCAGCCCCAGCATTTT.

The V and J genes are TRBV6-2 or TRBV6-3 and TRBJ2-5; the match to TRBD1 covers 7 bases. CDR3 length: 14 amino acids. Germline V gene lookup returns CDR1 MNHEY and CDR2 SVGEGT. With 4 bases clipped from V and 5 bases from J, the junction kept 7 bases outside the gene matches. DNA of the CDR3: TGTGCCAGCAGTTTAGAGACAGGGATCGAGACCCAGTACTTC. Its translation: CASSLETGIETQYF.

The chain carries TRBV7-6 and TRBJ1-2; 8 bases map to TRBD1. In germline, CDR1 is SGHVS, CDR2 FNYEAQ. After removal of 5 bases from V and 6 bases from J, the junction contained 8 bases not matched to a gene. The CDR3 has 14 residues. CDR3 coding DNA: TGTGCCAGCAGCCCCGGACAGGGCCCGGATGGCTACACCTTC. It codes for CASSPGQGPDGYTF.

At least ten counts were recorded for this clonotype. V is TRBV12-3 or TRBV12-4 and J is TRBJ2-1, with D perhaps matching TRBD2 (6 bases). V was cut by 7 bases and J by 6 bases, with 22 bases left in between. This CDR3 has 16 residues. The CDR3 DNA reads as TGTGCCAGCACCAATTCGTGGACGGCGCGGGGCAATGAGCAGTTCTTC. Translated, it gives CASTNSWTARGNEQFF.

This clonotype was seen many times. The chain employs TRBV3-1 and TRBJ2-5; 8 bases are shared with TRBD1. V trimming: 2 bases; J trimming: 12 bases; junction bases outside the gene matches: 14. CDR1 LGHDT and CDR2 YNNKEL come from the germline V gene (reference sequence). This CDR3 is built from 15 residues. This CDR3 reads CASSQSGQGVSVEYF. CDR3 nucleotide sequence: TGTGCCAGCAGCCAATCAGGACAGGGAGTCTCGGTGGAGTACTTC.